This TCR beta chain was recovered during a study of cytomegalovirus exposure and HLA in healthy donors. The study, taken as a whole, reports: When a later analysis compared HLA-associated TCR beta chains with equally common others, the HLA-associated chains turned out to be more clonally expanded and to have lower generation probabilities. It was approximately 150 TCR beta chains that were listed as cytomegalovirus-associated. After further analysis at a later stage, around 17,000 TCR beta sequences were associated with HLA alleles at 0.05 false discovery rate.

PCR involved 60 Vbeta and 13 Jbeta primers. Only in-frame clones appear in the TCRdb table, and some are missing; sequencing was by immunoSEQ multiplex PCR. The data hold approximately 100,000 clones, with under 85% observed a single time. CDR3 size: 17 residues. The V gene's germline CDR1 is SEHNR and CDR2 FQNEAQ (reference sequence). The V gene end was trimmed by 3 bases and the J gene end by 5 bases; junction bases not matched to a gene: 10. For this clone: Its antigen remains unknown.

The specimen was PBMCs. This rearrangement joins TRBV7-9 to TRBJ2-3; 11 bases are shared with TRBD2. The receptor was isolated from a woman aged 40-49 years in good health and CMV-seronegative. The CDR3 DNA sequence: TGTGCCAGCAGCTTTAGCGGGAGGGCCCCAATGGAAGATACGCAGTATTTT. Translated, it gives CASSFSGRAPMEDTQYF.